The 27 T cell receptor beta chains in this list originate from one sample, sequenced in a study of shared clonotypes between healthy human individuals. Profiled with immunoSEQ multiplex PCR; TCRdb holds only in-frame clones, not every one. This sample has 2.3 million or so clones, with 85% to 95% found just once. Specimen: naive CD4+ T cells from PBMCs. Sample subset: CD45RA+ positively selected. Receptors originate from a young man in good health. Some clones in this sample may be carry-over from other donors' samples.

The rearrangement links TRBV6-1 to TRBJ1-5, with 7 positions matching TRBD1. J lost 9 bases, V lost 8 bases, and 13 bases had no gene match. The CDR3 is 14 residues long. Germline-derived CDR1 and CDR2 are MNHNS and SASEGT. CDR3 coding DNA: TGTGCCAGCGGGATGACAGGGCAGGGGTCGCCCCAGCATTTT. Residues: CASGMTGQGSPQHF.

This rearrangement joins TRBV5-8 to TRBJ2-7; perhaps TRBD1 as D (6 bases). Trimming took 4 bases from V and 2 from J, leaving 16 bases between them. Germline values: CDR1 SGHTS, CDR2 YDEGEE. CDR3 length equals 15 residues. The CDR3 nucleotides read TGTGCCAGCAGCGAGGTTTTGGGGGCGACCTACGAGCAGTACTTC. Translation: CASSEVLGATYEQYF.

The V gene is TRBV18, the J gene TRBJ1-1; D is unclear. The CDR3 extends over 16 amino acids. The ends were cut back, 5 bases at V and 3 bases at J, with 19 bases in the middle. Germline CDR1 reads KGHSH; CDR2 reads LQKENI. The CDR3 spells CASSIRQGDLDTEAFF. For the CDR3, the DNA is TGTGCCAGCTCAATCCGACAAGGAGATTTAGACACTGAAGCTTTCTTT.

Notes on this clone: In the same sample, other DNA sequences code for this CDR3. The rearrangement uses TRBV18 and TRBJ2-3; D is ambiguous. Trimming cost V 6 bases and J 3 bases, with 10 bases left between them. This CDR3 has 13 residues. Germline V CDR1 and CDR2: KGHSH, LQKENI. In nucleotides, the CDR3 is TGTGCCAGCTCCCCCATGGGGACAGATACGCAGTATTTT. Protein product: CASSPMGTDTQYF.

The chain joins TRBV5-1 to TRBJ2-2; no firm D call. Per the germline V gene, CDR1 is SGHRS and CDR2 is YFSETQ. The CDR3 runs 14 residues. Trimming removed 4 bases from V and 6 bases from J, with 13 bases in between. CDR3 residues: CASSLIPESGELFF. As DNA, the CDR3 is TGCGCCAGCAGCCTAATACCGGAGTCCGGGGAGCTGTTTTTT.

This chain joins TRBV9 and TRBJ1-1, with a tentative D call TRBD1 (6 bases). From germline, CDR1 is SGDLS and CDR2 YYNGEE. The CDR3 length is 14 residues. V was pared by 0 bases and J by 5 bases, with 11 bases between. The CDR3 region is CASSVGGGRTEAFF. The CDR3 region has the DNA TGTGCCAGCAGCGTAGGAGGGGGGAGAACTGAAGCTTTCTTT.

The genes are TRBV20-1 and TRBJ2-7; 7 nucleotides line up with TRBD2. CDR3 length equals 11 residues. With 7 bases clipped from V and 3 bases from J, the junction kept 3 bases outside the gene matches. Germline CDR1 is DFQATT and CDR2 is SNEGSKA (reference sequence). CDR3 loop: CSETSLYEQYF. The CDR3 region has the DNA TGCAGTGAGACTAGCCTCTACGAGCAGTACTTC.

The chain uses TRBV2 and TRBJ1-5; TRBD1 matches 7 bases. CDR1 and CDR2 from the germline V gene are SNHLY and FYNNEI. This CDR3 has 15 amino acids. Germline trimming cut 8 bases from V and 1 base from J; bases unmatched to any gene: 8. As DNA, the CDR3 is TGTGCCAGCGTTAGGGAGACAGGGAGCAATCAGCCCCAGCATTTT. Its translation: CASVRETGSNQPQHF.

The chain employs TRBV6-5 and TRBJ1-1; unclear D gene. Trimming stripped 5 bases from V and 5 bases from J, with 15 bases between. Germline V gives CDR1 MNHEY, CDR2 SVGAGI. The CDR3 has 14 amino acids. The CDR3 reads CASSPDPGGTEAFF. DNA for the CDR3: TGTGCCAGCAGTCCCGACCCCGGAGGGACTGAAGCTTTCTTT.

This rearrangement joins TRBV7-9 to TRBJ1-4; TRBD1 matches at 9 bases. The germline gives CDR1 SEHNR, CDR2 FQNEAQ (reference sequence). V lost 5 bases to trimming and J lost 5 bases; unmatched junction nucleotides: 6. The CDR3 contains 15 residues. This CDR3 is CASSPPGTGNEKLFF. CDR3 DNA: TGTGCCAGCAGCCCCCCCGGGACAGGGAATGAAAAACTGTTTTTT.

The chain links TRBV21-1 to TRBJ2-3; TRBD2, the D gene given by the table, was not confirmed from the DNA. TRBV21-1 is a documented pseudogene. The CDR3 is 16 residues long. In DNA form, the CDR3 reads TGTGCCAGCAGCAAAGGGGGTAGCGGGGGCACAGATACGCAGTATTTT. Protein sequence: CASSKGGSGGTDTQYF.

The CDR3 sequence: CASSEKRYTEAFF. The CDR3 DNA reads as TGTGCCAGCAGTGAAAAGAGGTACACTGAAGCTTTCTTT. This rearrangement joins TRBV2 to TRBJ1-1, with unresolved D. The CDR3 runs 13 residues. Germline V gives CDR1 SNHLY, CDR2 FYNNEI. V shed 2 bases and J shed 3 bases, with 7 bases lying between them.

V gene TRBV7-9 combines with J gene TRBJ2-5; D is ambiguous. Trimming shortened V by 3 bases and J by 1 base, and 9 bases separated the two germline ends. Germline CDR1 SEHNR, CDR2 FQNEAQ (reference sequence). This CDR3 is 14 amino acids long. The CDR3 sequence is CASSFSVIQETQYF. CDR3 in DNA: TGTGCCAGCAGCTTCTCGGTTATCCAAGAGACCCAGTACTTC.

This chain links TRBV5-8 with TRBJ2-5; 10 bases match TRBD2. J gave up 8 bases and V 7 bases, and 17 bases lay outside the gene matches. The CDR3 runs to 16 residues. Germline V gene sequence: CDR1 SGHTS, CDR2 YDEGEE. The CDR3 region is CASGLKTLAGVDTQYF. In DNA form, the CDR3 reads TGTGCCAGCGGACTGAAAACCCTAGCGGGAGTAGACACCCAGTACTTC.

The chain uses TRBV4-2 and TRBJ1-2, with TRBD1 matching over 9 bases. J was trimmed by 3 bases and V by 3 bases; bases with no gene match: 5. The germline V gene has CDR1 LGHNA and CDR2 YNFKEQ. The CDR3 spans 15 residues. The CDR3 DNA is TGTGCCAGCAGCCACAGGACAGGGGCCGACTATGGCTACACCTTC. Its translation is CASSHRTGADYGYTF.

This chain links TRBV7-9 with TRBJ1-1; 7 bases map to TRBD1. The junction had 6 bases not matched to a gene; V was cut back by 5 bases and J by 9 bases. CDR1 and CDR2 from the germline V gene are SEHNR and FQNEAQ (reference sequence). The CDR3 sequence is 12 residues long. In DNA, the CDR3 is TGTGCCAGCAGCCTTGAGACAGGGAAAGCTTTCTTT. It yields the protein CASSLETGKAFF.

The V and J genes are TRBV7-7 and TRBJ2-3; 9 bases fit TRBD2. The germline V gene encodes CDR1 SSHAT and CDR2 FNYEAQ (reference sequence). The ends lost 5 bases at V and 2 bases at J; junction bases unmatched: 5. The CDR3 spans 15 residues. This CDR3 is CASSRLAGATDTQYF. The CDR3 nucleotides are TGTGCCAGCAGCCGGTTAGCGGGAGCCACAGATACGCAGTATTTT.

This clone is a singleton in its sample. The chain carries TRBV4-3 and TRBJ1-3, with D unclear. Germline V CDR1 and CDR2: LGHNA, YSLEER. The CDR3 totals 14 residues. V was trimmed by 1 base and J by 8 bases, leaving 12 bases between them. For the CDR3, the DNA is TGCGCCAGCAGCCAAGTCGGGCCCGGGGACACCATATATTTT. It specifies CASSQVGPGDTIYF.

This sequence joins TRBV11-2 and TRBJ2-1; 7 bases agree with TRBD1. The CDR3 runs to 16 residues. In germline, CDR1 is SGHAT, CDR2 FQNNGV. J was trimmed by 4 bases and V by 5 bases; bases with no gene match: 11. The CDR3 DNA reads TGTGCCAGCAGCCAGATCAATACAGGGGCTTACAATGAGCAGTTCTTC. Amino acids: CASSQINTGAYNEQFF.

This clone showed up just a few times. J is TRBJ1-1 and V is TRBV2, with a possible D match to TRBD1 (5 bases). The CDR3 sequence is 14 residues long. In germline, CDR1 is SNHLY, CDR2 FYNNEI. The V end lost 5 bases, the J end lost 2 bases, and 12 bases lay between the germline ends. CDR3 amino acids: CASSIQGPNTEAFF. DNA for the CDR3: TGTGCCAGCAGTATCCAGGGACCCAACACTGAAGCTTTCTTT.

This chain uses TRBV7-9 with TRBJ1-2; 8 bases are shared with TRBD1. Germline-derived CDR1 and CDR2 are SEHNR and FQNEAQ (reference sequence). The CDR3 is 16 amino acids. V was pared by 4 bases and J by 4 bases, with 11 bases of the junction left unmatched. CDR3 coding DNA: TGTGCCAGCAGCTCGACCCCGGCAGGGGGCTCCTATGGCTACACCTTC. Translated, it gives CASSSTPAGGSYGYTF.

The chain combines TRBV19 with TRBJ2-7; D unresolved. Trimming removed 4 bases from V and 3 bases from J, with 13 bases in between. From germline, CDR1 is LNHDA and CDR2 SQIVND (reference sequence). This CDR3 is built from 14 residues. The CDR3 region is CASSTMASHYEQYF. CDR3 coding DNA: TGTGCCAGTAGTACGATGGCCAGTCACTACGAGCAGTACTTC.

The CDR3 nucleotides read TGCGCCAGCAGTGAGTCGACCCCCGCAGGGGTCTATAGAGGAACTAATGAAAAACTGTTTTTT. It encodes CASSESTPAGVYRGTNEKLFF. V and J are TRBV10-1 and TRBJ1-4; possible D gene TRBD1, 6 bases. The V and J ends lost 0 bases and 1 base respectively, with 24 bases between them. CDR3 length: 21 residues. Germline V gene data show CDR1 as WNHNN and CDR2 as SYGVQD (reference sequence).

V gene TRBV9 combines with J gene TRBJ2-1; TRBD2 is a possible D gene (6 bases). This CDR3 contains 16 residues. The germline V gene has CDR1 SGDLS and CDR2 YYNGEE. Between the trimmed V and J ends, which lost 3 bases and 2 bases, there was a span of 15 bases. CDR3 DNA sequence: TGTGCCAGCAGCGAGACTAGTCCCCTAGCCTACAATGAGCAGTTCTTC. Translating it yields CASSETSPLAYNEQFF.

This clone was counted once. The V call is TRBV2, the J call TRBJ2-7, with 9 bases identical to TRBD1. Germline loops: CDR1 SNHLY, CDR2 FYNNEI. CDR3 length: 16 amino acids. J gave up 3 bases and V 6 bases, and 12 bases lay outside the gene matches. The CDR3 DNA reads TGTGCCAGCAGCCGCAGGCCGGGACAGGGTATCTACGAGCAGTACTTC. Its translation is CASSRRPGQGIYEQYF.

The chain uses TRBV18 and TRBJ2-3; 9 bases fit TRBD2. V lost 1 base to trimming and J lost 2 bases; unmatched junction nucleotides: 4. This CDR3 comprises 16 residues. The germline V gene encodes CDR1 KGHSH and CDR2 LQKENI. The CDR3 loop reads CASSPQSGRTTDTQYF. Written as DNA, the CDR3 is TGTGCCAGCTCACCACAAAGCGGGAGGACCACAGATACGCAGTATTTT.

The chain links TRBV28 to TRBJ1-3; 9 positions agree with TRBD1. There are 18 residues in the CDR3. Germline V gene lookup returns CDR1 MDHEN and CDR2 SYDVKM. After removal of 2 bases from V and 0 bases from J, the junction contained 8 bases not matched to a gene. CDR3 region: CASSLVGTGFSSGNTIYF. The CDR3, as DNA: TGTGCCAGCAGTTTAGTTGGGACAGGGTTTAGCTCTGGAAACACCATATATTTT.